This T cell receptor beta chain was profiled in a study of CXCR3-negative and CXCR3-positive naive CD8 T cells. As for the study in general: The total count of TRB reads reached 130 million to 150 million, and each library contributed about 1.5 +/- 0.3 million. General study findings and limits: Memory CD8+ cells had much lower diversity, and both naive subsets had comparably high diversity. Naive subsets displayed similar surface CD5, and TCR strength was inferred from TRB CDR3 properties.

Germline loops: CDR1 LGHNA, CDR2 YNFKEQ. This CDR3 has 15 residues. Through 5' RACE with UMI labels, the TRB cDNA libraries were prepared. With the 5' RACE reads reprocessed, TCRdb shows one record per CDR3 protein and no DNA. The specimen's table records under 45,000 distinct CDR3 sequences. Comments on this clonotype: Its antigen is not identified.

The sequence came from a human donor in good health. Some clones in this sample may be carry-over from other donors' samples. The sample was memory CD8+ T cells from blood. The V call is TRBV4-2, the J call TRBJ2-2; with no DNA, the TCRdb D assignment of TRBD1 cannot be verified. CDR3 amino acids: CASSQEDSDTGELFF.